This TCR beta chain was recovered during a study of T cells after posttransplantation cyclophosphamide. Study findings and constraints: Donor CD8+ memory clones often dominated recipient blood repertoires at later times.

TCRdb's copy holds only in-frame clones and misses some; the assay was immunoSEQ multiplex PCR. Observed are some 40,000 clones, no singletons, with the top ten taking around 5.9%. This related bone marrow graft donor gave peripheral blood on the day of marrow donation. This clone was found many times. Its specificity is not known. Germline V gene data show CDR1 as SGHRS and CDR2 as YFSETQ. With 4 bases removed from V and 6 bases from J, the gap between germline ends came to 11 bases. This CDR3 has 14 residues. Specimen: PBMCs. The rearrangement links TRBV5-1 to TRBJ1-6, with D perhaps matching TRBD1 (6 bases). This receptor was identified in a man younger than 40 in good health and a related stem cell transplant donor. CDR3 sequence reads: CASSLGHSNSPLHF. The CDR3 nucleotides read TGCGCCAGCAGCCTGGGACATTCTAATTCACCCCTCCACTTT.